This passage covers 3 T cell receptor beta chains from one sample sequenced in a study of lymphopenia after photon versus proton radiotherapy. Sequenced by immunoSEQ multiplex PCR; TCRdb stores in-frame clones only, minus some. Of fewer than 50,000 clones in the sample, less than 90% were seen once. This material consisted of peripheral blood, taken from a patient treated with photon-based radiotherapy. All receptors come from a man between 35 and 55 years old with gastric cancer.

J is TRBJ1-5 and V is TRBV7-9, with D perhaps TRBD1 (5 bases). The germline V and J ends were trimmed by 2 bases and 4 bases, with 12 bases remaining between them. CDR1 is SEHNR and CDR2 is FQNEAQ in the germline V gene (reference sequence). This CDR3 is 15 amino acids long. The DNA of the CDR3 is TGTGCCAGCAGCTTACTGGGGGTAGGAAATCAGCCCCAGCATTTT. Translation gives CASSLLGVGNQPQHF. The entire variable domain, with the rest obtained from reference TRBV7-9 and TRBJ1-5, is as follows: DTGVSQNPRHKITKRGQNVTFRCDPISEHNRLYWYRQTLGQGPEFLTYFQNEAQLEKSRLLSDRFSAERPKGSFSTLEIQRTEQGDSAMYLCASSLLGVGNQPQHFGDGTRLSIL.

V gene TRBV20-1 combines with J gene TRBJ2-5; D is undetermined. The CDR3 runs 11 residues. Germline assignment: CDR1 DFQATT and CDR2 SNEGSKA (reference sequence). V was shortened by 3 bases and J by 5 bases, with 7 bases between the two germline ends. The CDR3 spells CSASRSETQYF. The CDR3 DNA follows: TGCAGTGCTAGCCGATCGGAGACCCAGTACTTC.

This chain connects TRBV2 to TRBJ2-2; 9 bases are a match to TRBD1. The junction had 11 bases not matched to a gene; V was cut back by 5 bases and J by 7 bases. Germline V gene data show CDR1 as SNHLY and CDR2 as FYNNEI. This CDR3 has 16 amino acids. Here the CDR3 DNA reads TGTGCCAGCAGTCCCGGGACAGGGTTCGTCCACGGGGAGCTGTTTTTT. Translating gives CASSPGTGFVHGELFF.